This is a list of T cell receptor beta chains from one sample in a study of blood T cell repertoires in COVID-19. The protocol was immunoSEQ multiplex PCR, while the TCRdb copy is restricted to in-frame clones and leaves out a portion. The table has about 140,000 clones, approximately 84% seen once. Source material: peripheral blood. The receptors derive from a woman aged 55-69 years with acute or convalescent COVID-19. The CDR3 runs from the conserved cysteine through the conserved F or W. The order of the fields is clone size, D gene, V gene, J gene, CDR3 DNA, CDR3 protein. D genes are given only for firm matches. Clone size is not always given. Where it is, it says once, few, many or a class for expanded clones.

clone size: .
D gene: .
V gene: TRBV19
J gene: TRBJ1-2
CDR3 DNA: TGTGCCAGTAGTACTGGAGGACCTTTCGCCGCAGGAGGCTACACCTTC
CDR3 protein: CASSTGGPFAAGGYTF

clone size: .
D gene: .
V gene: TRBV28
J gene: TRBJ2-7
CDR3 DNA: TGTGCCAGCAGTTTAAGCCGAAGCTCCTACGAGCAGTACTTC
CDR3 protein: CASSLSRSSYEQYF

clone size: .
D gene: .
V gene: TRBV11-2
J gene: TRBJ1-2
CDR3 DNA: TGTGCCAGCAGCCCATCTCAGGGGTATGGCTACACCTTC
CDR3 protein: CASSPSQGYGYTF

clone size: .
D gene: TRBD2
V gene: TRBV5-1
J gene: TRBJ2-7
CDR3 DNA: TGCGCCAACTATTGCTGGACTAGTAACGAGCAGTACTTC
CDR3 protein: CANYCWTSNEQYF

clone size: .
D gene: TRBD2
V gene: TRBV9
J gene: TRBJ2-5
CDR3 DNA: TGTGCCAGCAGCGTTGTACCGGGAGGGCCGGGGGAGACCCAGTACTTC
CDR3 protein: CASSVVPGGPGETQYF

clone size: .
D gene: .
V gene: TRBV12-5
J gene: TRBJ2-3
CDR3 DNA: TGTGCTAGTGGTTTGGTACTTTTGAATGTTGGGACACCGGGTTCCCCAGATACGCAGTATTTT
CDR3 protein: CASGLVLLNVGTPGSPDTQYF

clone size: .
D gene: TRBD1
V gene: TRBV28
J gene: TRBJ1-2
CDR3 DNA: TGTGCCAGCATGGGACAGGGATACTATGGCTACACCTTC
CDR3 protein: CASMGQGYYGYTF

clone size: .
D gene: .
V gene: TRBV5-7
J gene: TRBJ2-2
CDR3 DNA: TGTGCCAGCAACCTCTCCCAACCGGGTTGGGAGACCGGGGAGCTGTTTTTT
CDR3 protein: CASNLSQPGWETGELFF

clone size: .
D gene: .
V gene: TRBV7-2
J gene: TRBJ2-7
CDR3 DNA: TGTGCCAGCAGCTTTGGGGGGACCCCCTCCTACGAGCAGTACTTC
CDR3 protein: CASSFGGTPSYEQYF

clone size: .
D gene: .
V gene: TRBV27
J gene: TRBJ2-2
CDR3 DNA: TGTGCCAGCAGTTTATGGGCAGGGCGGGGCGGGGAGCTGTTTTTT
CDR3 protein: CASSLWAGRGGELFF

clone size: .
D gene: TRBD1
V gene: TRBV7-9
J gene: TRBJ1-4
CDR3 DNA: TGTGCCAGCCGCAGGGGCGCGGACAGGGGGTTTATCGCTCCTCACGGCAACAATGAAAAACTGTTTTTT
CDR3 protein: CASRRGADRGFIAPHGNNEKLFF

clone size: .
D gene: .
V gene: TRBV7-3
J gene: TRBJ2-5
CDR3 DNA: TGTGCCAGCAGCTCGGTTTGGGGCGAGACCCAGTACTTC
CDR3 protein: CASSSVWGETQYF

clone size: .
D gene: .
V gene: TRBV7-2
J gene: TRBJ2-7
CDR3 DNA: TGTGCCAGCAGCTTCGGCTCCAAGAACAGGGTCAATCTCTCCTACGAGCAGTACTTC
CDR3 protein: CASSFGSKNRVNLSYEQYF

clone size: .
D gene: .
V gene: TRBV30
J gene: TRBJ1-5
CDR3 DNA: TGTGCCTGGAGTACGACAGCCTTCAATCAGCCCCAGCATTTT
CDR3 protein: CAWSTTAFNQPQHF

clone size: few
D gene: .
V gene: TRBV7-9
J gene: TRBJ2-7
CDR3 DNA: TGTGCCAGCAGTCCAATTCAGGGTACGTCCTACGAGCAGTACTTC
CDR3 protein: CASSPIQGTSYEQYF

clone size: .
D gene: .
V gene: TRBV6-5
J gene: TRBJ1-2
CDR3 DNA: TGTGCCAGCAGAACCCAGGGCGACTATGGCTACACCTTC
CDR3 protein: CASRTQGDYGYTF

clone size: few
D gene: .
V gene: TRBV6-1
J gene: TRBJ1-6
CDR3 DNA: TGTGCCAGCAGTGAAGGTCTGCAGGGAAATTCACCCCTCCACTTT
CDR3 protein: CASSEGLQGNSPLHF

clone size: .
D gene: .
V gene: TRBV19
J gene: TRBJ2-5
CDR3 DNA: TGTGCCAGTAGTATCGGGGTTTGGGAGACCCAGTACTTC
CDR3 protein: CASSIGVWETQYF

clone size: .
D gene: TRBD1
V gene: TRBV9
J gene: TRBJ2-2
CDR3 DNA: TGTGCCAGTGGGGGGACAGGGGACACCGGGGAGCTGTTTTTT
CDR3 protein: CASGGTGDTGELFF

clone size: .
D gene: .
V gene: TRBV3-1/TRBV3-2
J gene: TRBJ2-7
CDR3 DNA: TGTGCCAGCAGCCAAGAGCGGATCCTAGGCGGTGAGCAGTACTTC
CDR3 protein: CASSQERILGGEQYF

clone size: once
D gene: TRBD1
V gene: TRBV28
J gene: TRBJ1-5
CDR3 DNA: TGTGCCAGCAGCCGGACAGGGGGATTCAATCAGCCCCAGCATTTT
CDR3 protein: CASSRTGGFNQPQHF

clone size: .
D gene: TRBD2
V gene: TRBV3-1/TRBV3-2
J gene: TRBJ2-2
CDR3 DNA: TGTGCCAGCGGGCGCGGGAGGGCGTTGAGGAACACCGGGGAGCTGTTTTTT
CDR3 protein: CASGRGRALRNTGELFF

clone size: .
D gene: TRBD1
V gene: TRBV5-4
J gene: TRBJ2-7
CDR3 DNA: TGTGCCAGCAGCTGGGACCGGGACAGGGTTCTCGAGCAGTACTTC
CDR3 protein: CASSWDRDRVLEQYF

clone size: .
D gene: .
V gene: TRBV2
J gene: TRBJ2-7
CDR3 DNA: TGTGCCAGCAGTGAACAGGGACAATACGAGCAGTACTTC
CDR3 protein: CASSEQGQYEQYF

clone size: .
D gene: .
V gene: TRBV5-1
J gene: TRBJ2-7
CDR3 DNA: TGCGCCAGCAGCTTTGGCGGGGGACACTACGAGCAGTACTTC
CDR3 protein: CASSFGGGHYEQYF

clone size: .
D gene: TRBD1
V gene: TRBV5-1
J gene: TRBJ2-3
CDR3 DNA: TGCGCCAGCAGCTTGGGAGGACAGGGACCCACAGATACGCAGTATTTT
CDR3 protein: CASSLGGQGPTDTQYF

clone size: .
D gene: TRBD2
V gene: TRBV5-1
J gene: TRBJ2-7
CDR3 DNA: TGCGCCAGCAGCGATAGCGGGAGCGCCTACGAGCAGTACTTC
CDR3 protein: CASSDSGSAYEQYF

clone size: .
D gene: TRBD2
V gene: TRBV29-1
J gene: TRBJ2-7
CDR3 DNA: TGCAGCGTCTTGGGACTAGCGGGATCCTACGAGCAGTACTTC
CDR3 protein: CSVLGLAGSYEQYF

clone size: .
D gene: .
V gene: TRBV28
J gene: TRBJ2-3
CDR3 DNA: TGTGCCAGCAGCTTTGCCCGGGATCGACAGTATTTT
CDR3 protein: CASSFARDRQYF

clone size: .
D gene: TRBD1
V gene: TRBV18
J gene: TRBJ2-3
CDR3 DNA: TGTGCCAGCTCACCACGGGACAGGACCACAGATACGCAGTATTTT
CDR3 protein: CASSPRDRTTDTQYF

clone size: .
D gene: TRBD1
V gene: TRBV30
J gene: TRBJ2-4
CDR3 DNA: TGTGCCTGGAGTGCCGCCTTGACAGGGTGGGGCCCAAACATTCAGTACTTC
CDR3 protein: CAWSAALTGWGPNIQYF

clone size: .
D gene: .
V gene: TRBV10-3
J gene: TRBJ2-1
CDR3 DNA: TGTGCCATCAGTGAGACTACAACGTACAATGAGCAGTTCTTC
CDR3 protein: CAISETTTYNEQFF

clone size: .
D gene: .
V gene: TRBV11-2
J gene: TRBJ1-1
CDR3 DNA: TGTGCCAGCAGCTTGGTCCGGTTCGGCACTGAAGCTTTCTTT
CDR3 protein: CASSLVRFGTEAFF

clone size: .
D gene: TRBD1
V gene: TRBV28
J gene: TRBJ1-4
CDR3 DNA: TGTGCCAGCAGTTTACGGTATAAGTCGACAGGGAGAGACAAACTGTTTTTT
CDR3 protein: CASSLRYKSTGRDKLFF

clone size: once
D gene: .
V gene: TRBV27
J gene: TRBJ1-3
CDR3 DNA: TGTGCCAGCAGTTTGGCAGCCGGGGTAGGGGGAAACACCATATATTTT
CDR3 protein: CASSLAAGVGGNTIYF

clone size: .
D gene: TRBD1
V gene: TRBV6-5
J gene: TRBJ1-1
CDR3 DNA: TGTGCCAAACACAGGGGACCGAACACTGAAGCTTTCTTT
CDR3 protein: CAKHRGPNTEAFF

clone size: .
D gene: TRBD1
V gene: TRBV3-1/TRBV3-2
J gene: TRBJ1-2
CDR3 DNA: TGTGCCAGCGGACTGACAGGGGGAAACTATGGCTACACCTTC
CDR3 protein: CASGLTGGNYGYTF

clone size: once
D gene: TRBD2
V gene: TRBV11-3
J gene: TRBJ2-7
CDR3 DNA: TGTGCCAGCAGCTTAGTCGGCGGGAGTGACGACGAGCAGTACTTC
CDR3 protein: CASSLVGGSDDEQYF

clone size: once
D gene: .
V gene: TRBV28
J gene: TRBJ2-5
CDR3 DNA: TGTGCCAGCAGTTTGCGGGAATGGCGAAAAGAGACCCAGTACTTC
CDR3 protein: CASSLREWRKETQYF

clone size: once
D gene: TRBD1
V gene: TRBV28
J gene: TRBJ1-3
CDR3 DNA: TGTGCCAGCAGTTTATGGACAGGGGTAGCGGGAAACACCATATATTTT
CDR3 protein: CASSLWTGVAGNTIYF

clone size: .
D gene: TRBD1
V gene: TRBV27
J gene: TRBJ1-1
CDR3 DNA: TGTGCCAGCAGTTTAAAAGGGGGCAGGGTGAACACTGAAGCTTTCTTT
CDR3 protein: CASSLKGGRVNTEAFF

clone size: .
D gene: .
V gene: TRBV6-5
J gene: TRBJ1-4
CDR3 DNA: TGTGCCAGCACCCCAGGGCCGGCTAATGAAAAACTGTTTTTT
CDR3 protein: CASTPGPANEKLFF

clone size: .
D gene: .
V gene: TRBV30
J gene: TRBJ1-5
CDR3 DNA: TGTGCCTGGAGTATTCAGGGCCCTCAGCCCCAGCATTTT
CDR3 protein: CAWSIQGPQPQHF

clone size: .
D gene: TRBD1
V gene: TRBV10-3
J gene: TRBJ1-2
CDR3 DNA: TGTGCCATCAGTGAGGGAGGACAGGAATTAATCGGCTACACCTTC
CDR3 protein: CAISEGGQELIGYTF

clone size: .
D gene: TRBD2
V gene: TRBV28
J gene: TRBJ2-7
CDR3 DNA: TGTGCCAGCAGACCCGGGACTAGCGGGATCGAGCAGTACTTC
CDR3 protein: CASRPGTSGIEQYF

clone size: few
D gene: TRBD1
V gene: TRBV18
J gene: TRBJ2-7
CDR3 DNA: TGTGCCAGCTCACCACGGGGAGCAGGGGGATACGAGCAGTACTTC
CDR3 protein: CASSPRGAGGYEQYF

clone size: .
D gene: .
V gene: TRBV6-6
J gene: TRBJ1-1
CDR3 DNA: TGTGCCAGCAGTTCCACTTCCGGCGGTATTTACACTGAAGCTTTCTTT
CDR3 protein: CASSSTSGGIYTEAFF

clone size: once
D gene: .
V gene: TRBV18
J gene: TRBJ1-5
CDR3 DNA: TGTGCCAGCTCACCTCAGGGAAAGGATCAGCCCCAGCATTTT
CDR3 protein: CASSPQGKDQPQHF

clone size: .
D gene: TRBD1
V gene: TRBV9
J gene: TRBJ2-2
CDR3 DNA: TGTGCCAGCAGCGTTTCGCAGGGGGCAACCGGGGAGCTGTTTTTT
CDR3 protein: CASSVSQGATGELFF

clone size: .
D gene: TRBD1
V gene: TRBV3-1/TRBV3-2
J gene: TRBJ2-3
CDR3 DNA: TGTGCCAGCAGCCAAGAGGGAGGGACAGGGATCTATACGCAGTATTTT
CDR3 protein: CASSQEGGTGIYTQYF

clone size: .
D gene: .
V gene: TRBV28
J gene: TRBJ2-1
CDR3 DNA: TGTGCCAGCAGTTTGATCAGGGACAATGAGCAGTTCTTC
CDR3 protein: CASSLIRDNEQFF

clone size: .
D gene: TRBD2
V gene: TRBV9
J gene: TRBJ2-7
CDR3 DNA: TGTGCCAGCAGCGCCACTAGCGGGACCGGGAACGAGCAGTACTTC
CDR3 protein: CASSATSGTGNEQYF

clone size: .
D gene: TRBD1
V gene: TRBV10-3
J gene: TRBJ1-2
CDR3 DNA: TGTGCCATCAGTGAGGGACAGGGCACTAACTATGGCTACACCTTC
CDR3 protein: CAISEGQGTNYGYTF

clone size: .
D gene: .
V gene: TRBV27
J gene: TRBJ1-4
CDR3 DNA: TGTGCCAGCCGGCCGACTTGGGCTTCAGGGCAGGAAAAACTGTTTTTT
CDR3 protein: CASRPTWASGQEKLFF

clone size: once
D gene: .
V gene: TRBV5-1
J gene: TRBJ2-4
CDR3 DNA: TGCGCCAGCAGCTTGCAAGCGGTGGACATTCAGTACTTC
CDR3 protein: CASSLQAVDIQYF